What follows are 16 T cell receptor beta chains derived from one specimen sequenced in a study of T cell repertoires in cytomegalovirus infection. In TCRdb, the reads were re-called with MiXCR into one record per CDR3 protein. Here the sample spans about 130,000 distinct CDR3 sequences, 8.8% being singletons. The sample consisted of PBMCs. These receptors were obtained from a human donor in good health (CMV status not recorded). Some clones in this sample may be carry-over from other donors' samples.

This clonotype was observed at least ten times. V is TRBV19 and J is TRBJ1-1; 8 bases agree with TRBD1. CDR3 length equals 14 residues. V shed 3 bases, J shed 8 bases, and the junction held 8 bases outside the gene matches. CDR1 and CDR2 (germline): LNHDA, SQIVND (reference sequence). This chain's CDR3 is CASSIGRGLSEAFF. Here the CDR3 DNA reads TGTGCCAGTAGTATTGGCAGGGGGCTATCCGAAGCTTTCTTT.

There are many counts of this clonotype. The CDR3 region is CASSLGTGVQETQYF. The CDR3 bases are TGTGCCAGCAGTTTAGGGACAGGGGTACAAGAGACCCAGTACTTC. The chain carries TRBV28 and TRBJ2-5; the match to TRBD1 covers 10 bases. Germline CDR1 and CDR2: MDHEN and SYDVKM. The length of the CDR3 is 15 residues. V was pared by 2 bases and J by 2 bases, with 2 bases of the junction left unmatched.

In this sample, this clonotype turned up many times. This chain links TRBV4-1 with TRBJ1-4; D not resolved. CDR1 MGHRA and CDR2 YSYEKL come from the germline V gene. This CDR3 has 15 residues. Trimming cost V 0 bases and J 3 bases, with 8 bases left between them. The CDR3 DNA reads TGCGCCAGCAGCCAAGACGGGTCATCTAATGAAAAACTGTTTTTT. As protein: CASSQDGSSNEKLFF.

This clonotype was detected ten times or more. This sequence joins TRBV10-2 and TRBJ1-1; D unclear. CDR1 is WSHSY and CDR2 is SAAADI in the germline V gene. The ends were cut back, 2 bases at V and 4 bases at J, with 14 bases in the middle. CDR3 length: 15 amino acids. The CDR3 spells CASSELMGEGTEAFF. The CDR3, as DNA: TGCGCCAGCAGTGAGCTGATGGGAGAAGGCACTGAAGCTTTCTTT.

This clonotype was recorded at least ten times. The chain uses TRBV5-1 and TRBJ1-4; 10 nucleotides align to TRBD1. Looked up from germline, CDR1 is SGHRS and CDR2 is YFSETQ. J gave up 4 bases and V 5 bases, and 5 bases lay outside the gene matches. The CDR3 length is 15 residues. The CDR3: CASSLTGGDNEKLFF. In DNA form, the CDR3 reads TGCGCCAGCAGTTTGACAGGGGGCGATAATGAAAAACTGTTTTTT. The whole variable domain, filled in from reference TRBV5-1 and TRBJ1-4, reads KAGVTQTPRYLIKTRGQQVTLSCSPISGHRSVSWYQQTPGQGLQFLFEYFSETQRNKGNFPGRFSGRQFSNSRSEMNVSTLELGDSALYLCASSLTGGDNEKLFFGSGTQLSVL.

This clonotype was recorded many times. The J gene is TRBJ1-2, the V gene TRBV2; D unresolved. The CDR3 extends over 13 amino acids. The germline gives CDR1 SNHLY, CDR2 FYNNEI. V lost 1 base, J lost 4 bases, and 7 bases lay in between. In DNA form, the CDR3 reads TGTGCCAGCAGTGAAGTGCTGGGCTATGGCTACACCTTC. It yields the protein CASSEVLGYGYTF. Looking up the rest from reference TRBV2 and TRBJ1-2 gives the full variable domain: EPEVTQTPSHQVTQMGQEVILRCVPISNHLYFYWYRQILGQKVEFLVSFYNNEISEKSEIFDDQFSVERPDGSNFTLKIRSTKLEDSAMYFCASSEVLGYGYTFGSGTRLTVV.

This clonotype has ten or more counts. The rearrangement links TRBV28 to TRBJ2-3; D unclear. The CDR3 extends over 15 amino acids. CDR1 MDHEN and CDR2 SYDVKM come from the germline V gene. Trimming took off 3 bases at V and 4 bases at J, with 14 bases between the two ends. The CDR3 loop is CASSLWTGYSDTQYF. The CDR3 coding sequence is TGTGCCAGCAGTTTGTGGACGGGTTACTCAGATACGCAGTATTTT.

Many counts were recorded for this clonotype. The CDR3 region is CASSPWAGAGQPQHF. The DNA of the CDR3 is TGTGCCAGCAGCCCATGGGCAGGGGCTGGTCAGCCCCAGCATTTT. The V gene is TRBV7-2, the J gene TRBJ1-5; the D gene is possibly TRBD1 (6 bases). The CDR3 spans 15 residues. The V gene's germline CDR1 is SGHTA and CDR2 FQGNSA. The V and J ends lost 5 bases and 6 bases respectively, with 17 bases between them. The complete variable domain, with remaining parts taken from reference TRBV7-2 and TRBJ1-5, reads GAGVSQSPSNKVTEKGKDVELRCDPISGHTALYWYRQSLGQGLEFLIYFQGNSAPDKSGLPSDRFSAERTGGSVSTLTIQRTQQEDSAVYLCASSPWAGAGQPQHFGDGTRLSIL.

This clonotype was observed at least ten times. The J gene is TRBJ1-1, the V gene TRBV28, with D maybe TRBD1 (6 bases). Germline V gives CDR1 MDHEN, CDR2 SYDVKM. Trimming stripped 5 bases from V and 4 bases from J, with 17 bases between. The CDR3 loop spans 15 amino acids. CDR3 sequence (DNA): TGTGCCAGCAGTCCCCCGGGGGCGCCCGGCACTGAAGCTTTCTTT. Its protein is CASSPPGAPGTEAFF.

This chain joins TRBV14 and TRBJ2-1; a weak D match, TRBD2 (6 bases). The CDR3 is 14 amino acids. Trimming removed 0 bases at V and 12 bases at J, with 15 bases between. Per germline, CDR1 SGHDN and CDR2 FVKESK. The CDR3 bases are TGTGCCAGCAGCCAAGATTTTAGGGCGGGGATGCAGTTCTTC. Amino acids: CASSQDFRAGMQFF.

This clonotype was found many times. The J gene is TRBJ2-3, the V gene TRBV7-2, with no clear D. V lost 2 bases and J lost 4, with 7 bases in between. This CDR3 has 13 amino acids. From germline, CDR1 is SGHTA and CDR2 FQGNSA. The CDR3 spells CASSLPGADTQYF. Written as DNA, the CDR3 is TGTGCCAGCAGCTTACCTGGCGCAGATACGCAGTATTTT.

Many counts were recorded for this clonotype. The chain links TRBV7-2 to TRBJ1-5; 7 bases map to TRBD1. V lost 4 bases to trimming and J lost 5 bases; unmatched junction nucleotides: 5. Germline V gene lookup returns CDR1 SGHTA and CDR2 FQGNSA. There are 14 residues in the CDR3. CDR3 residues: CASSSRQGYQPQHF. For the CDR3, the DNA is TGTGCCAGCAGCTCCCGACAGGGCTATCAGCCCCAGCATTTT.

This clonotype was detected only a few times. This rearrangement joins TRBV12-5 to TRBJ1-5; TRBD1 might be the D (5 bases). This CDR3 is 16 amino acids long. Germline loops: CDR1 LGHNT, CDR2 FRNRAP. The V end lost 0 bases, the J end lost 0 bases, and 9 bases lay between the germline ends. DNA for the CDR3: TGTGCTAGTGGTTTGGTAACAGGCTATAGCAATCAGCCCCAGCATTTT. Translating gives CASGLVTGYSNQPQHF. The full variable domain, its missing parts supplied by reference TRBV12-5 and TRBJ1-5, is DARVTQTPRHKVTEMGQEVTMRCQPILGHNTVFWYRQTMMQGLELLAYFRNRAPLDDSGMPKDRFSAEMPDATLATLKIQPSEPRDSAVYFCASGLVTGYSNQPQHFGDGTRLSIL.

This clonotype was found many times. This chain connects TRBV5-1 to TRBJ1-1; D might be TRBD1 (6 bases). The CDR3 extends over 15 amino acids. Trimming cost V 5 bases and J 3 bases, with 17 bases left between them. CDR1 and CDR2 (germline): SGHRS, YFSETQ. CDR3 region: CASSGGGRTDTEAFF. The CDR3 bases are TGCGCCAGCAGTGGGGGCGGGCGGACTGACACTGAAGCTTTCTTT. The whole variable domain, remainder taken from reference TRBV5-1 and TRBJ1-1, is KAGVTQTPRYLIKTRGQQVTLSCSPISGHRSVSWYQQTPGQGLQFLFEYFSETQRNKGNFPGRFSGRQFSNSRSEMNVSTLELGDSALYLCASSGGGRTDTEAFFGQGTRLTVV.

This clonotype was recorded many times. The CDR3 region is CASQPGGRRNEQFF. The CDR3 DNA reads as TGTGCCAGTCAACCGGGGGGCCGGCGCAATGAGCAGTTCTTC. This rearrangement joins TRBV11-2 to TRBJ2-1; D possibly corresponds to TRBD2 (7 bases). Looked up from germline, CDR1 is SGHAT and CDR2 is FQNNGV. V lost 9 bases and J lost 6, with 18 bases in between. The CDR3 totals 14 residues. Supplemented by reference TRBV11-2 and TRBJ2-1, the full variable domain reads EAGVAQSPRYKIIEKRQSVAFWCNPISGHATLYWYQQILGQGPKLLIQFQNNGVVDDSQLPKDRFSAERLKGVDSTLKIQPAKLEDSAVYLCASQPGGRRNEQFFGPGTRLTVL.

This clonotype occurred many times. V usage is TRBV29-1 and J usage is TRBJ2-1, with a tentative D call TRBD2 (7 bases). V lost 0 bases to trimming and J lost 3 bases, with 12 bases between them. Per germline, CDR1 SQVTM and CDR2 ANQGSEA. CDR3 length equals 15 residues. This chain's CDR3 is CSVEDRGGNYNEQFF. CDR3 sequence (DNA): TGCAGCGTTGAAGATAGGGGGGGGAACTACAATGAGCAGTTCTTC.